This TCR beta chain emerged from a study of control samples from healthy donors and cancer patients. Some clones are missing from TCRdb's copy, which holds only in-frame ones; the method was immunoSEQ multiplex PCR. The sample has about 230,000 clones; around 80% are singletons. The CDR3 contains 13 residues. The germline gives CDR1 SGHAT, CDR2 FQNNGV. The ends were cut back, 2 bases at V and 4 bases at J, with 8 bases in the middle. This clonotype was obtained from a woman in her sixties with lung cancer. The source material was PBMCs. The rearrangement joins TRBV11-2 to TRBJ1-2; D is unclear. CDR3 sequence reads: CASSLTDAYGYTF. The CDR3 DNA reads as TGTGCCAGCAGCTTAACCGACGCCTATGGCTACACCTTC.